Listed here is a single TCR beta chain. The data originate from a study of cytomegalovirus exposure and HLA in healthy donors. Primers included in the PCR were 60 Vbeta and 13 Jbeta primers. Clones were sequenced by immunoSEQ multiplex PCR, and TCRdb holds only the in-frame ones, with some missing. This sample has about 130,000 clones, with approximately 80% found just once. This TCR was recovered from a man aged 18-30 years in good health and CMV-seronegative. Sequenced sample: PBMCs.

Here the CDR3 reads CATAGRDTEAFF. Written as DNA, the CDR3 is TGTGCCACCGCGGGACGGGACACTGAAGCTTTCTTT. The rearrangement joins TRBV7-9 to TRBJ1-1; tentative D call: TRBD1 (5 bases). This CDR3 region has 12 residues. Per germline, CDR1 SEHNR and CDR2 FQNEAQ (reference sequence). Between the trimmed V and J ends, which lost 10 bases and 3 bases, there was a span of 12 bases. Full variable domain (remainder filled in from reference TRBV7-9 and TRBJ1-1): DTGVSQNPRHKITKRGQNVTFRCDPISEHNRLYWYRQTLGQGPEFLTYFQNEAQLEKSRLLSDRFSAERPKGSFSTLEIQRTEQGDSAMYLCATAGRDTEAFFGQGTRLTVV.